This paragraph reports one TCR beta chain. Its target is not known. TCR beta CDR3 sequences were amplified from RNA transcripts. An initial round of RT-PCR targeting the TCR CDR3 relied on the HTBI primer set. Using its own MiXCR run on the multiplex PCR reads, TCRdb lists one record per CDR3 protein. In the table there are roughly 700,000 distinct CDR3 sequences, 17% of which are singletons. These data belong to a study of T cells in Graves' hyperthyroidism and ophthalmopathy. The study, taken as a whole, reports: With a median lead of around 6.7 months before onset, the model predicted ophthalmopathy.

The CDR3 contains 12 residues. Germline V gene data show CDR1 as SQVTM and CDR2 as ANQGSEA. V dropped 4 bases and J dropped 2 bases, with 9 bases sitting between them. This TCR was sampled from a man aged 50 to 59 with Graves' hyperthyroidism. Source material: blood. The V call is TRBV29-1, the J call TRBJ2-7; D is perhaps TRBD1 or TRBD2 (5 bases each). For the CDR3, the DNA is TGCAGCGTTGCAGGGAGACCCTACGAGCAGTACTTC. It yields the protein CSVAGRPYEQYF.